This T cell receptor beta chain stems from a study of lung T cells in sarcoidosis with Löfgren's syndrome. TCRdb reprocessed the reads via MiXCR and lists one record per CDR3 protein. The repertoire holds roughly 19,000 distinct CDR3 sequences, with approximately 21% as singletons. General study findings and limits: Shared TRAV12-1 and TRBV2 CDR3 motifs were reported across several patients. Versus controls, Löfgren's syndrome patients reportedly showed TRAV12-1 and TRBV2 as most expanded.

The CDR3 loop spans 14 amino acids. In germline, CDR1 is SQVTM, CDR2 ANQGSEA. V shed 6 bases and J 7 bases; nucleotides not matched to a gene: 6. This clonotype was counted ten times or more. The antigen is not known. The chain combines TRBV29-1 with TRBJ2-1; 13 positions match TRBD2. The clonotype was recovered from a human donor with sarcoidosis (Löfgren's syndrome or another form), or a control subject (not recorded which). The sequenced sample consisted of CD4+ T cells from PBMCs. The CDR3 protein is CSVVRTSGSNEQFF. The CDR3 coding sequence is TGCAGCGTCGTGAGGACTAGCGGGAGTAATGAGCAGTTCTTC.